Detailed here is one T cell receptor beta chain. Its antigen remains unknown. This entry comes from a study of blood T cells in healthy people across ages. Primed by a sample-barcoded 5' primer and a J-beta primer mix, a second PCR proceeded for about 6 to 11 cycles. TCRdb itself ran the 5' RACE reads through MiXCR, one entry per CDR3 protein. The table shows over 1.5 million distinct CDR3 sequences, with roughly 52% occurring only once. CDR1 is SGHVS, CDR2 FQNEAQ, per germline. The CDR3 consists of 18 residues. General observations from the study: For the donors, CMV status was unknown and possibly confounded expanded clonotype changes. A greater number of naive CD4+ cells and higher diversity distinguished long-lived donors from aged donors.

Source material: blood. The chain joins TRBV7-8 to TRBJ2-4; maybe TRBD1 (6 bases). The DNA end is more similar to TRBJ2-7, so the J call may be wrong. The clonotype was recovered from a woman aged 40 to 50 in good health. DNA for the CDR3: TGTGCCAGCAGTATCTTAGTTTCAGGGGCGCGGTCTAGTGGCGAGCAGTACTTC. Protein product: CASSILVSGARSSGEQYF.